Sequencing of this T cell receptor (beta chain) was carried out in a study of cytomegalovirus exposure and HLA in healthy donors (dated by TCRdb to the late 2010s). About the full investigation: In an earlier analysis of several hundred of the donors, 276 Gb of sequence data and some 120 million unique TCR beta sequences from roughly 190 million T cells were reported. About 280 gigabases of sequencing data and roughly 80 million unique TCR sequences made up an early release that covered approximately 620 HLA-typed donors. The genetic ancestry cluster associated with self-reported Caucasian donors included around four fifths of the roughly 400 genotyped donors. The study aimed to test whether signatures of past pathogen exposure could be identified by cataloging public T cell receptors. The study profiled the T cell repertoires of 550 to 700 subjects by immunosequencing and related them to cytomegalovirus serostatus. In addition to the first cohort of approximately 670 subjects, a separate validation cohort of around 110 different subjects was used. To predict cytomegalovirus infection status, the study brought together high-throughput TCR immunosequencing, statistical association of individual TCRs with disease status, and machine learning. In a later analysis, previously published TCR beta repertoires from 550 to 750 donors were re-analyzed and high-resolution HLA genotyping was added so that TCR occurrence patterns could be studied. The later analysis used no new phenotypic data to find candidate immune exposures, relying instead on TCR beta sequences and their occurrence across donors. In an earlier analysis of a few hundred of the donors, high-throughput TCR beta sequencing was used to judge whether each TCR beta V gene segment behaved as functional or pseudogenic. Donor age, sex, ethnicity and CMV serostatus were compiled together with the repertoire data. Genome-wide SNP genotypes for about 60% of the roughly 700 donors were used in a later genetic analysis, which treated that subset as a discovery cohort. Every repertoire in the discovery cohort had been generated on one and the same sequencing platform. HLA typing covered class I and class II loci at four-digit resolution. Typing coverage differed by locus: A, B, C, DRB1 and DQB1 were typed in about 629-640 donors, DQA1 in about 510, DPA1 in 600 to 610, and DPB1 in just under 490. Because of strong linkage in the cohort, five DR-DQ haplotypes were treated as single units for association and clustering. Across about 380 genotyped donors of the cohort, an average of approximately 240,000 unique TCR beta nucleotide sequences per donor were sequenced, and roughly 20% of those sequences were non-productive.

The cohort consisted of 600 to 700 healthy bone marrow donors. At the time of sampling, all cohort members were nominally healthy, though unrecorded immune exposures were likely present. The donor was CMV seronegative and belonged to the group of 320 or so seronegative cohort members. A peripheral blood sample was provided by each donor, and peripheral blood mononuclear cells were used for TCR beta sequencing. Genomic DNA extraction from the blood cell samples was performed with the Qiagen DNeasy Blood Extraction Kit. Study-wide findings and limitations: The study gave a list of around 170 TCR beta chains associated with cytomegalovirus. It was suggested by the authors that the approach could potentially be generalized to other disease states and immunological phenotypes. CMV serostatus was the only immune exposure information available for the cohort. Three of the identified cytomegalovirus-associated TCR beta chains were confirmed in vitro to be specific for cytomegalovirus antigens. Specific HLA alleles were associated with 16,951 TCR beta sequences at a false discovery rate of 0.05 in a later analysis. Most TCR sequences were observed very rarely across donors, whereas some public TCRs were present in many individuals. This cohort had only TCR beta chains sequenced, and the lack of alpha or paired-chain data limited which features could be detected. In a later analysis, most CMV-associated TCR beta chains were found to appear HLA-restricted, with HLA associations seemingly driven largely by CMV exposure. Assigning TCR associations to individual alleles was difficult when HLA alleles, especially DR and DQ, strongly co-occurred. Several of the top co-occurrence clusters appeared to be linked to parvovirus B19, influenza, CMV and Epstein-Barr virus, according to a later analysis. A later genetic analysis reported fewer N-insertions in productive TCRs among donors in an Asian-associated ancestry cluster than the roughly 620-donor mean. Cytomegalovirus status was reported to be diagnosed by the classifier with high specificity and sensitivity in both the original and validation cohorts. Because HLA typing was unavailable for some donors at each locus, only the typed subset was used in association tests. Sequencing depth was assumed to be roughly uniform across donors in the presence/absence analyses, though that assumption may not hold. A later analysis found that HLA-associated TCR beta chains were more clonally expanded and had lower generation probabilities than equally common non-associated chains. Linkage disequilibrium might explain the correlated functional status among segregating V segments, but an unknown experimental factor could not be ruled out. Some IMGT-functional V segments, including TRBV6-2 and TRBV6-3, could not be distinguished by the 87-base-pair reads and were therefore excluded. Broadly in line with IMGT annotations, most TCR beta V segments showed up in productive rearrangements about 87% or about 30% of the time in an earlier analysis of several hundred of the donors. In a later analysis, TCR association rates were found to vary across HLA loci, with the most associated TCRs seen for DRB1 alleles and the fewest for HLA-C alleles. A cluster of highly shared sequence variants was judged likely to represent a technical artifact of the sequencing pipeline. A further reported finding was that TCR beta sequences accurately predicted the HLA-A and HLA-B alleles for most subjects in the first cohort. A later genetic analysis associated a missense DCLRE1C variant with V-gene and J-gene trimming of TCR beta chains, and an independent cohort replicated the association. The earlier analysis of 587 of the donors excluded around 17 rarely observed V segments, including chromosome 9 orphons, because counts were too low.

The CDR1 and CDR2 encoded by the germline V gene are SNHLY and FYNNEI. The CDR3 starts with the cysteine, ends with the phenylalanine, and has 15 residues. CDR3 DNA only is kept here, 45 bases in frame from base 1. At the junction V is shortened by 6 bases and J by 0 bases, with 14 bases in between. Libraries were constructed by the immunoSEQ multiplex PCR assay. For the multiplex PCR, a mixture combining 60 forward primers for TCR Vbeta segments and 13 reverse primers for TCR Jbeta segments was used. The CDR3 region of rearranged TCR beta genes was amplified from genomic DNA with a multiplex PCR assay. On the Illumina HiSeq System, the amplified TCR beta libraries were sequenced as 87-base-pair reads. Processing in the source paper ran as follows. A later analysis tallied 75 million to 95 million unique TCR beta chains across the roughly 610 repertoires, and around 12 million of those chains were shared by two or more donors. Raw reads were error-corrected and collapsed into unique sequences by a nearest-neighbor algorithm in which closely related sequences were merged to remove PCR and sequencing errors. V, D and J gene segments were assigned by aligning CDR3 sequences to IMGT reference sequences. For a sequence to be retained, a match of at least six nucleotides to both a V gene segment and a J gene segment was required. Rearrangements were called productive when the CDR3 lacked stop codons and stayed in frame with V and J; all others were non-productive. Following IMGT convention, CDR3 was defined as the stretch from the second conserved V-encoded cysteine to the conserved J-encoded phenylalanine. In an earlier analysis of more than 550 of the donors, sequences lacking an unambiguous match to a single V gene segment were excluded. In an earlier analysis of around 590 of the donors, a V segment was called functional when productive rearrangements were above 56.7%, and segregating when the standard deviation between donors exceeded 5%. To diagnose cytomegalovirus status from the catalog of TCR beta chain sequences, a statistical classification framework was built. In a later analysis, V and J genes were assigned by comparing TCR nucleotide sequences against IMGT/GENE-DB human TR gene sequences. A later analysis assigned CDR3 sequences and most-parsimonious VDJ recombination scenarios with the TCRdist pipeline. In a later analysis, each TCR beta chain was defined by its CDR3 amino acid sequence together with its V-gene family, and reads without a unique V-gene family were excluded. As a way to deal with suspected cross-contamination and a sequencing artifact, a later analysis dropped 592 nucleotide sequences that were highly shared and had low generation probability. In a later analysis, a clonal expansion index for each public chain was calculated from normalized within-repertoire ranks of inferred template counts. In a later analysis, generation probabilities were computed using a VDJ recombination model fitted to out-of-frame rearrangements, and the results were checked against IGoR. In a later analysis, TCR-TCR, TCR-HLA and TCR-CMV co-occurrence was scored with hypergeometric tests, and a repertoire-size bias correction was applied to TCR pairs. False discovery rates were estimated in a later analysis by permuting HLA or CMV assignments 20 times. In a later analysis, co-occurring TCRs were grouped using DBSCAN, with TCRdist sequence similarity added in when clustering inside HLA-allele-positive subsets. Co-occurrence clustering excluded repertoires with fewer than 30,000 or more than 120,000 public chains, plus five with anomalous nucleotide sharing. This is the immuneACCESS table as TCRdb keeps it, with only in-frame sequences that have V and J called. A part of the clones is gone; compared with another copy, unresolved V genes explain less than half, and the rest is unexplained. V and J calls and clone size follow that table, whereas D and trimming were derived from the DNA. The sample profile shows 130,000 or so clones; approximately 80% of them were found once. Of the sample, roughly 2.2% falls within the top ten clones.

Concerning this clone: Its target antigen remains unknown. No clone much larger than this one lies a single base away; base qualities are absent.

The material sequenced was PBMCs. The V and J segments used are TRBV2 and TRBJ1-2; TRBD1 is perhaps the D gene, given 6 matching bases. This receptor was identified in a woman aged 40-49 years in good health and CMV-seronegative. Here the CDR3 is given as CASRAQGRANYGYTF. The DNA is TGTGCCAGCAGGGCACAGGGCCGAGCTAACTATGGCTACACCTTC.